Below are 3 T cell receptor beta chains sequenced from a single sample in a study of T cells in women clearing cervical HPV infection. The repertoire was sequenced with immunoSEQ multiplex PCR; TCRdb's copy has only in-frame clones and lacks some. This repertoire includes 14,000 or so clones. Sample: blood buffy coat. These receptors were collected from a woman aged 18 to 75 with a cervical HPV16 infection that either progressed to CIN3+ or cleared (not recorded which).

With regard to this clone: The sequenced fragment ends 3 residues before the CDR3 boundary, so the rest is inferred from the germline J gene. The chain is built from TRBV20-1 and TRBJ1-1; 7 nucleotides line up with TRBD1. The CDR3 spans 15 residues. The V gene end was trimmed by 5 bases and the J gene end by 6 bases; junction bases not matched to a gene: 15. Germline values: CDR1 DFQATT, CDR2 SNEGSKA (reference sequence). The covered CDR3 bases are TGCAGTGCTGCGGACAGGTTGGGGGTTAACGCTGAA. It specifies CSAADRLGVNAE. From start to end, the CDR3 is CSAADRLGVNAEAFF.

About this clone itself: One end of the junction varies from germline; a read error may be responsible. This same CDR3 is encoded by further DNA sequences in the sample. The part of the CDR3 DNA that was read is TGCAGTGCGAGAGCGGGGGGGTACAATGAG. This codes for CSARAGGYNE. The full-length CDR3 reads as CSARAGGYNEQFF. This rearrangement joins TRBV20-1 to TRBJ2-1; TRBD2 aligns across 10 bases. The CDR3 goes on 3 residues after the read ends, and that part is filled in from the germline J gene. CDR1 is DFQATT, CDR2 SNEGSKA, per germline (reference sequence). This CDR3 contains 13 residues.

A word on this clone: Read data end 3 residues before the CDR3 end; the end is taken from the germline J gene. This chain uses TRBV18 with TRBJ1-1; unclear D gene. Trimming shortened V by 0 bases and J by 7 bases, and 6 bases separated the two germline ends. The germline V gene has CDR1 KGHSH and CDR2 LQKENI. The CDR3 has 12 residues. CDR3 in amino acids: CASSPPTGEAFF. The sequenced part of the CDR3 DNA is TGTGCCAGCTCACCACCGACGGGTGAA.